A single sample gave rise to the 21 T cell receptor beta chains below, sequenced in a study of T cell repertoires in cytomegalovirus infection. TCRdb re-called the reads through MiXCR, storing one row per CDR3 protein. The table has 740,000 or so distinct CDR3 sequences, about 40% seen once. Sample: PBMCs. The receptor source for this set is a human donor in good health (CMV status not recorded). Some clones in this sample may be carry-over from other donors' samples.

Turning to this clonotype: The junction does not match germline at one end; this may be a read error. The CDR3 spells CASSESKTGELFF. CDR3 nucleotides: TGCGCCAGCAGTGAGTCGAAGACCGGGGAGCTGTTTTTT. This chain uses TRBV10-1 with TRBJ2-2, with D unresolved. The CDR3 is 13 amino acids. Germline CDR1 is WNHNN and CDR2 is SYGVQD (reference sequence).

This clonotype was seen repeatedly, ten times or more. DNA of the CDR3: TGTGCCAGCAGCGGGGGACAGGCAATTATCTATGGCTACACCTTC. This sequence encodes CASSGGQAIIYGYTF. The chain couples TRBV7-2 to TRBJ1-2; TRBD1 agrees at 8 bases. Trimming took 5 bases from V and 4 from J; bases not matched to a gene: 9. Germline V CDR1 and CDR2: SGHTA, FQGNSA. The length of the CDR3 is 15 residues.

This clonotype was recorded at least ten times. The gene calls are TRBV11-2 and TRBJ2-7; 8 nucleotides agree with TRBD1. Germline values: CDR1 SGHAT, CDR2 FQNNGV. V shed 3 bases and J 6 bases; nucleotides not matched to a gene: 4. CDR3 length equals 13 residues. The CDR3 sequence: CASSLAGGGEQYF. For the CDR3, the DNA is TGTGCCAGCAGCTTGGCAGGGGGCGGCGAGCAGTACTTC.

This clonotype was seen at least ten times. This chain uses TRBV5-1 with TRBJ2-5; no firm D call. V shed 7 bases and J shed 6 bases, with 16 bases lying between them. The CDR3 has 13 residues. CDR1 and CDR2 from the germline V gene are SGHRS and YFSETQ. The CDR3 bases are TGCGCCAGCGGATCTCCTCCCCTCCAGACCCAGTACTTC. This encodes CASGSPPLQTQYF.

This clonotype has only a few counts. This chain links TRBV19 with TRBJ1-5, with TRBD1 matching over 11 bases. Germline CDR1 LNHDA, CDR2 SQIVND (reference sequence). This CDR3 is 14 amino acids long. Germline trimming cut 4 bases from V and 6 bases from J; bases unmatched to any gene: 2. Written as DNA, the CDR3 is TGTGCCAGTAGTACGGACAGGGGGCCTCAGCCCCAGCATTTT. Protein: CASSTDRGPQPQHF.

In its sample, this clonotype was seen many times. This sequence joins TRBV27 and TRBJ2-3; D assignment may be TRBD1 or TRBD2 (5 bases each). The CDR3 has 17 amino acids. V lost 3 bases and J lost 1, with 17 bases in between. Germline values: CDR1 MNHEY, CDR2 SMNVEV (reference sequence). CDR3: CASSFSYGDRGTDTQYF. CDR3 DNA sequence: TGTGCCAGCAGTTTCAGCTACGGGGACCGAGGCACAGATACGCAGTATTTT.

The chain uses TRBV2 and TRBJ2-1, with 12 bases fitting TRBD2. J gave up 6 bases and V 3 bases, and 3 bases lay outside the gene matches. Germline CDR1 and CDR2: SNHLY and FYNNEI. The CDR3 totals 15 residues. CDR3 in DNA: TGTGCCAGCAGTGACGCGACTAGCGGGGGCAATGAGCAGTTCTTC. Protein sequence: CASSDATSGGNEQFF. The complete variable domain, with remaining parts taken from reference TRBV2 and TRBJ2-1, reads EPEVTQTPSHQVTQMGQEVILRCVPISNHLYFYWYRQILGQKVEFLVSFYNNEISEKSEIFDDQFSVERPDGSNFTLKIRSTKLEDSAMYFCASSDATSGGNEQFFGPGTRLTVL.

V gene TRBV29-1 combines with J gene TRBJ1-1; D not certain. The V gene's germline CDR1 is SQVTM and CDR2 ANQGSEA. This CDR3 has 11 residues. The ends were cut back, 4 bases at V and 4 bases at J, with 7 bases in the middle. CDR3 sequence reads: CSVGGVTEAFF. DNA of the CDR3: TGCAGCGTTGGAGGTGTCACTGAAGCTTTCTTT.

The V gene is TRBV20-1, the J gene TRBJ2-7; 7 bases map to TRBD1. CDR3 size: 14 residues. From germline, CDR1 is DFQATT and CDR2 SNEGSKA (reference sequence). With V trimmed by 2 bases and J by 2 bases, 6 bases remained unmatched. The CDR3 sequence: CSARIQTGAYEQYF. CDR3 DNA sequence: TGCAGTGCTAGAATCCAAACAGGGGCCTACGAGCAGTACTTC.

This sequence joins TRBV4-1 and TRBJ2-2; the D gene is possibly TRBD1 (6 bases). This CDR3 comprises 16 residues. The V gene lost 4 bases and the J gene lost 7 bases, with 19 bases spanning the gap. CDR1 and CDR2 (germline): MGHRA, YSYEKL. CDR3 nucleotides: TGCGCCAGCAGCCGGGACAAGTCAAACATTGTCGGGGAGCTGTTTTTT. This sequence encodes CASSRDKSNIVGELFF.

V and J are TRBV10-3 and TRBJ2-5, with 7 bases fitting TRBD1. This CDR3 is built from 12 residues. Per the germline V gene, CDR1 is ENHRY and CDR2 is SYGVKD. V lost 11 bases to trimming and J lost 1 base; unmatched junction nucleotides: 4. The DNA of the CDR3 is TGTGCCGTGACAGGGTCCCAAGAGACCCAGTACTTC. This translates into CAVTGSQETQYF.

The chain joins TRBV6-2 or TRBV6-3 to TRBJ1-5; TRBD1 aligns across 9 bases. The CDR3 has 15 residues. Germline trimming cut 2 bases from V and 4 bases from J; bases unmatched to any gene: 3. From germline, CDR1 is MNHEY and CDR2 SVGEGT. The DNA of the CDR3 is TGTGCCAGCAGTTACGGACAGGGGCCTAATCAGCCCCAGCATTTT. Translation: CASSYGQGPNQPQHF.

The chain joins TRBV20-1 to TRBJ2-7, with 8 nucleotides matching TRBD2. The germline gives CDR1 DFQATT, CDR2 SNEGSKA (reference sequence). CDR3 length: 14 residues. With V trimmed by 5 bases and J by 1 base, 7 bases remained unmatched. This CDR3 reads CSAFSGEVSYEQYF. The CDR3, as DNA: TGCAGTGCTTTTAGCGGGGAGGTTTCCTACGAGCAGTACTTC.

This clonotype turned up a few times. The CDR3 here is CASSATFVRTSDTERDTIYF. Here the CDR3 DNA reads TGTGCCAGCAGTGCCACATTCGTCAGGACATCGGATACCGAAAGGGACACCATATATTTT. The J gene is TRBJ1-3, the V gene TRBV25-1; D is perhaps TRBD1 (5 bases). The V end lost 4 bases, the J end lost 8 bases, and 33 bases lay between the germline ends. The CDR3 loop spans 20 amino acids. The germline gives CDR1 MGHDK, CDR2 SYGVNS. Complete variable domain (other parts from reference TRBV25-1 and TRBJ1-3): EADIYQTPRYLVIGTGKKITLECSQTMGHDKMYWYQQDPGMELHLIHYSYGVNSTEKGDLSSESTVSRIRTEHFPLTLESARPSHTSQYLCASSATFVRTSDTERDTIYFGEGSWLTVV.

J is TRBJ2-1 and V is TRBV28, with 8 bases that match TRBD2. Germline CDR1 is MDHEN and CDR2 is SYDVKM. V lost 2 bases, J lost 5 bases, and 20 bases stayed unmatched. CDR3 length: 20 amino acids. This chain's CDR3 is CASSLPPARKAGAKDNEQFF. In nucleotides, the CDR3 is TGTGCCAGCAGTTTACCCCCGGCCCGAAAAGCGGGAGCAAAAGACAATGAGCAGTTCTTC.

This clonotype has only one observation. The chain combines TRBV5-3 with TRBJ2-3; 12 nucleotides agree with TRBD1. TRBV5-3 is recorded as an ORF, its role being uncertain. The junction had 15 bases not matched to a gene; V was cut back by 8 bases and J by 5 bases. CDR3 size: 17 residues. CDR3 loop: CASRRNRGQGAIDTQYF. The DNA of the CDR3 is TGTGCCAGCAGACGGAATAGGGGACAGGGGGCAATAGATACGCAGTATTTT.

This clonotype was found a few times. The rearrangement links TRBV2 to TRBJ2-6, with TRBD1 matching 7 bases. The junction had 8 bases not matched to a gene; V was cut back by 3 bases and J by 0 bases. The CDR3 sequence is 18 residues long. Germline V gene sequence: CDR1 SNHLY, CDR2 FYNNEI. The CDR3 loop is CASSDQGTDSSGANVLTF. The CDR3 DNA follows: TGTGCCAGCAGTGACCAAGGGACAGACTCCTCTGGGGCCAACGTCCTGACTTTC.

This chain links TRBV28 with TRBJ1-1; TRBD1 might be the D (5 bases). The CDR3 consists of 14 residues. Between the trimmed V and J ends, which lost 1 base and 9 bases, there was a span of 15 bases. Per the germline V gene, CDR1 is MDHEN and CDR2 is SYDVKM. CDR3 protein: CASSLSISGVKAFF. Written as DNA, the CDR3 is TGTGCCAGCAGTTTATCGATATCGGGGGTGAAAGCTTTCTTT.

This rearrangement joins TRBV15 to TRBJ2-7; D not resolved. In germline, CDR1 is LNHNV, CDR2 YYDKDF (reference sequence). V was shortened by 0 bases and J by 2 bases, with 8 bases between the two germline ends. The CDR3 covers 14 residues. For the CDR3, the DNA is TGTGCCACCAGCAGAGACATGTCCACCTACGAGCAGTACTTC. It is translated as CATSRDMSTYEQYF.

A note on this clonotype: The junction differs from germline at one of its ends, possibly a read error. The gene calls are TRBV28 and TRBJ1-5; D is possibly TRBD1 (5 bases). Germline V gene lookup returns CDR1 MDHEN and CDR2 SYDVKM. The CDR3 length is 20 residues. The CDR3 region has the DNA TGTGCCAGCAGTTTACGACCGGGGCCAGTAGGGCTGCGGAGCAATCAGCCCCAGCAGTTT. It encodes CASSLRPGPVGLRSNQPQQF. Full variable domain (remainder filled in from reference TRBV28 and TRBJ1-5): DVKVTQSSRYLVKRTGEKVFLECVQDMDHENMFWYRQDPGLGLRLIYFSYDVKMKEKGDIPEGYSVSREKKERFSLILESASTNQTSMYLCASSLRPGPVGLRSNQPQQFGDGTRLSIL.

This clonotype has just one count. This CDR3 is missing its conserved last phenylalanine or tryptophan, likely due to a read error. It is unclear where the CDR3 begins or ends on the DNA, so no DNA is shown, and the CDR3 is as TCRdb lists it. J is TRBJ1-5 and V is TRBV7-8. Germline lookup yields CDR1 SGHVS and CDR2 FQNEAQ. Inclusive of both ends, the CDR3 amounts to 13 amino acids. The CDR3 sequence: CASSLALSQTQPL.